Below, 20 T cell receptor beta chains from the same sample are listed, as sequenced in a study of blood T cells in healthy people across ages. A J-beta primer mix and a sample-barcoded 5' primer were used in a second PCR of about 7 to 11 cycles. TCRdb analysed the 5' RACE reads with MiXCR anew, one entry per CDR3 protein. The repertoire holds about 1 million distinct CDR3 sequences, with less than 50% as singletons. Material: blood. These receptors originate from a woman aged 55-75 years in good health.

V is TRBV4-2 and J is TRBJ2-1; TRBD2 matches 7 bases. Germline-derived CDR1 and CDR2 are LGHNA and YNFKEQ. The J segment lost 7 bases and the V segment lost 0 bases, leaving 9 bases of the junction unmatched. The CDR3 loop spans 16 amino acids. The CDR3 DNA is TGTGCCAGCAGCCAAGATCTTCGGGAGGCCAGGAATGAGCAGTTCTTC. This sequence encodes CASSQDLREARNEQFF.

The chain uses TRBV7-8 and TRBJ1-5, with D maybe TRBD1 (6 bases). Trimming cost V 8 bases and J 6 bases, with 14 bases left between them. This CDR3 has 13 residues. Germline loops: CDR1 SGHVS, CDR2 FQNEAQ. The CDR3 DNA sequence: TGTGCCAGCGGCAGGGGTGATGGTCAGCCCCAGCATTTT. It encodes CASGRGDGQPQHF.

The chain is built from TRBV10-3 and TRBJ2-3; weak D call: TRBD1 (5 bases). This CDR3 comprises 15 residues. The V and J ends lost 6 bases and 0 bases respectively, with 13 bases between them. CDR1 and CDR2 (germline): ENHRY, SYGVKD. This CDR3 is CAISQGDGSTDTQYF. In DNA form, the CDR3 reads TGTGCCATCAGCCAGGGCGACGGGAGCACAGATACGCAGTATTTT.

This chain uses TRBV20-1 with TRBJ2-4; a possible D gene is TRBD1 (6 bases). This CDR3 comprises 15 residues. V lost 2 bases and J lost 1, with 12 bases in between. Germline CDR1 is DFQATT and CDR2 is SNEGSKA (reference sequence). In nucleotides, the CDR3 is TGCAGTGCTAGACCGACAGGATGGGCCAAAAACATTCAGTACTTC. It is translated as CSARPTGWAKNIQYF.

The chain employs TRBV20-1 and TRBJ1-2; 8 bases are a match to TRBD1. J was trimmed by 4 bases and V by 5 bases; bases with no gene match: 3. Per germline, CDR1 DFQATT and CDR2 SNEGSKA (reference sequence). This CDR3 has 12 residues. CDR3 amino acids: CSAEDRAYGYTF. In nucleotides, the CDR3 is TGCAGTGCTGAGGACAGGGCCTATGGCTACACCTTC.

This clonotype was counted only a few times. The genes are TRBV7-9 and TRBJ2-4; perhaps TRBD2 as D (6 bases). Judging by the DNA end, TRBJ2-7 fits better; the J call may be wrong. The CDR3 runs to 14 residues. The germline V gene encodes CDR1 SEHNR and CDR2 FQNEAQ (reference sequence). The CDR3 loop is CASSFGSASYEQYF. DNA of the CDR3: TGTGCCAGCAGCTTCGGGAGCGCAAGTTACGAGCAGTACTTC.

The CDR3 loop reads CASRRGQGKETQYF. The CDR3 nucleotides are TGTGCCAGCAGGAGGGGACAGGGTAAAGAGACCCAGTACTTC. This chain uses TRBV9 with TRBJ2-5; 9 positions match TRBD1. Unmatched junction bases numbered 5, after V lost 5 bases and J lost 3 bases. Germline lookup yields CDR1 SGDLS and CDR2 YYNGEE. CDR3 length equals 14 residues. Variable domain in full (rest from reference TRBV9 and TRBJ2-5): DSGVTQTPKHLITATGQRVTLRCSPRSGDLSVYWYQQSLDQGLQFLIQYYNGEERAKGNILERFSAQQFPDLHSELNLSSLELGDSALYFCASRRGQGKETQYFGPGTRLLVL.

This chain joins TRBV5-1 and TRBJ1-1, with unresolved D. With 0 bases removed from V and 7 bases from J, the gap between germline ends came to 10 bases. Germline V gene sequence: CDR1 SGHRS, CDR2 YFSETQ. The CDR3 spans 13 residues. The CDR3 DNA follows: TGCGCCAGCAGCTTGGCGGCGGCAGGTGAAGCTTTCTTT. Its protein product is CASSLAAAGEAFF.

The gene calls are TRBV7-2 and TRBJ2-3; no firm D call. With 0 bases removed from V and 5 bases from J, the gap between germline ends came to 6 bases. The CDR3 consists of 13 residues. The germline V gene has CDR1 SGHTA and CDR2 FQGNSA. For the CDR3, the DNA is TGTGCCAGCAGCTTAGCGGCCAGAGATACGCAGTATTTT. Its translation is CASSLAARDTQYF.

The chain joins TRBV2 to TRBJ2-7; 12 bases line up with TRBD2. The CDR3 is 19 amino acids. The germline gives CDR1 SNHLY, CDR2 FYNNEI. Unmatched junction bases numbered 17, after V lost 6 bases and J lost 2 bases. Here the CDR3 reads CASRSRDSRTSGAPYEQYF. The CDR3 bases are TGTGCCAGCAGATCCCGGGACAGCAGGACTAGCGGGGCCCCCTACGAGCAGTACTTC.

The table lists this clonotype with a count of one. The chain links TRBV15 to TRBJ1-1; the match to TRBD1 covers 8 bases. The CDR3 loop spans 15 amino acids. V was pared by 2 bases and J by 7 bases, with 9 bases of the junction left unmatched. Germline V lookup: CDR1 LNHNV, CDR2 YYDKDF (reference sequence). This CDR3 reads CATSRSGQGGNEAFF. CDR3 coding DNA: TGTGCCACCAGCAGAAGTGGACAGGGAGGGAATGAAGCTTTCTTT.

The chain links TRBV14 to TRBJ1-2; D may be TRBD1 (5 bases). CDR1 is SGHDN, CDR2 FVKESK, per germline. The CDR3 spans 14 residues. The germline V and J ends were trimmed by 0 bases and 8 bases, with 13 bases remaining between them. The CDR3 DNA sequence: TGTGCCAGCAGCCAAGAGACAGCGAGAAGGGGCTACACCTTC. Translated: CASSQETARRGYTF. The whole variable domain, filled in from reference TRBV14 and TRBJ1-2, reads EAGVTQFPSHSVIEKGQTVTLRCDPISGHDNLYWYRRVMGKEIKFLLHFVKESKQDESGMPNNRFLAERTGGTYSTLKVQPAELEDSGVYFCASSQETARRGYTFGSGTRLTVV.

This clonotype turned up a few times. The chain recombines TRBV20-1 with TRBJ1-4; D is ambiguous. CDR1 DFQATT and CDR2 SNEGSKA come from the germline V gene (reference sequence). The germline V and J ends were trimmed by 3 bases and 4 bases, with 9 bases remaining between them. CDR3 length: 13 amino acids. The CDR3 loop is CSASGSNNEKLFF. The DNA of the CDR3 is TGCAGTGCTAGTGGGAGCAATAATGAAAAACTGTTTTTT.

The V and J genes are TRBV14 and TRBJ1-1; D is ambiguous. Germline values: CDR1 SGHDN, CDR2 FVKESK. The CDR3 is 15 residues long. Trimming shortened V by 4 bases and J by 0 bases, and 12 bases separated the two germline ends. The CDR3 loop is CASSRLQFMNTEAFF. The CDR3 bases are TGTGCCAGCAGCCGATTACAGTTTATGAACACTGAAGCTTTCTTT.

This clonotype was picked up a small number of times. The J gene is TRBJ2-5, the V gene TRBV29-1, with 10 bases fitting TRBD1. Germline loops: CDR1 SQVTM, CDR2 ANQGSEA. V lost 4 bases to trimming and J lost 11 bases; unmatched junction nucleotides: 10. The length of the CDR3 is 13 residues. The CDR3, as DNA: TGCAGCGTTGCTAGACAGGGGGCAGGGGAGCAGTACTTC. This codes for CSVARQGAGEQYF.

This chain links TRBV27 with TRBJ2-1; 11 bases are shared with TRBD1. The DNA matches TRBJ2-5 better at its end, which makes the J call doubtful. CDR3 length equals 15 residues. From germline, CDR1 is MNHEY and CDR2 SMNVEV (reference sequence). Here the CDR3 DNA reads TGTGCCAGCAGTACCCGGGACAGGGGGGATGAGACCCAGTACTTC. Translation gives CASSTRDRGDETQYF.

The chain is built from TRBV2 and TRBJ2-3; D is undetermined. Germline V lookup: CDR1 SNHLY, CDR2 FYNNEI. V gave up 8 bases and J gave up 4 bases, with 7 bases separating them. The CDR3 has 11 residues. The CDR3 spells CASESSDTQYF. The CDR3 region has the DNA TGTGCCAGCGAGTCGTCAGATACGCAGTATTTT.

The chain carries TRBV15 and TRBJ2-7; no clear D. This CDR3 contains 14 residues. V was trimmed by 0 bases and J by 3 bases, leaving 9 bases between them. Germline CDR1 LNHNV, CDR2 YYDKDF (reference sequence). For the CDR3, the DNA is TGTGCCACCAGCAGAGAAGGTTTAAACTACGAGCAGTACTTC. Protein: CATSREGLNYEQYF.

The chain combines TRBV20-1 with TRBJ2-7, with 9 positions matching TRBD1. CDR3 length: 15 residues. Per germline, CDR1 DFQATT and CDR2 SNEGSKA (reference sequence). V lost 6 bases, J lost 0 bases, and 9 bases stayed unmatched. CDR3 sequence reads: CSAQRRTGDSYEQYF. CDR3 coding DNA: TGCAGTGCCCAGAGGCGGACAGGGGACTCCTACGAGCAGTACTTC.

This clonotype has just a few counts. This chain links TRBV20-1 with TRBJ2-1; 9 bases fit TRBD1. This CDR3 contains 15 residues. The germline V gene has CDR1 DFQATT and CDR2 SNEGSKA (reference sequence). V gave up 0 bases and J gave up 5 bases; unmatched junction bases: 5. For the CDR3, the DNA is TGCAGTGCTAGAGATTACAGGGGGCTCGACAATGAGCAGTTCTTC. Protein product: CSARDYRGLDNEQFF.